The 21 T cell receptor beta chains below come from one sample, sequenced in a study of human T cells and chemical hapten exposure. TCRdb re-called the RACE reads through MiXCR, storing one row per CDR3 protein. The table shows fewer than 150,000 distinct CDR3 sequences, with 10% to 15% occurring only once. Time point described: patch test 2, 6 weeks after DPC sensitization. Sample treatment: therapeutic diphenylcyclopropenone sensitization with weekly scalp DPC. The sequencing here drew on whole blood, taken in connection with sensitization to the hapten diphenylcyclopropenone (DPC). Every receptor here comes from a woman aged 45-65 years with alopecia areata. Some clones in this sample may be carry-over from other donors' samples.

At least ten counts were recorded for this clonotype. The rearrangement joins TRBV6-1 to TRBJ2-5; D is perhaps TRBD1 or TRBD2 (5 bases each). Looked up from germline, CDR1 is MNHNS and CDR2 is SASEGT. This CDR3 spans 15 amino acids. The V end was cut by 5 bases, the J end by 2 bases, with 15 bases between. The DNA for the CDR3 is TGTGCCAGCAGTCCAAGGAGGCCAGGGCAAGAGACCCAGTACTTC. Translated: CASSPRRPGQETQYF.

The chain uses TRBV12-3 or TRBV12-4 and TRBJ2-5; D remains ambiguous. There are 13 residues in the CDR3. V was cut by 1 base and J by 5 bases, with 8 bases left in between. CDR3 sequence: CASSLDIRETQYF. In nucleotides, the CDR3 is TGTGCCAGCAGTTTAGACATTCGGGAGACCCAGTACTTC.

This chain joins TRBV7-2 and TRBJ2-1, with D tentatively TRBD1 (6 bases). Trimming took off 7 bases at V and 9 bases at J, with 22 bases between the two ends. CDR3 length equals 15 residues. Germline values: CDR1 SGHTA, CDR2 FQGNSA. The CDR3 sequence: CASTTRVRQVVEQFF. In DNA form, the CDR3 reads TGTGCCAGCACCACTAGAGTGCGACAGGTTGTTGAGCAGTTCTTC.

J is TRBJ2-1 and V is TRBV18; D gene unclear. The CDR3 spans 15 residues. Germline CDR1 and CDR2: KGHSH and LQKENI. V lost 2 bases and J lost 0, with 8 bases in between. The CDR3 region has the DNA TGTGCCAGCTCACCAAACCCCTACTCCTACAATGAGCAGTTCTTC. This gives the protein CASSPNPYSYNEQFF.

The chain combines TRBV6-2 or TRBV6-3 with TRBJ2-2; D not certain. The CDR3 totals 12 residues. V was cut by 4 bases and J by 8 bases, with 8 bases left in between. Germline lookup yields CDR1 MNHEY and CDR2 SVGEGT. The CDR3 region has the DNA TGTGCCAGCAGTTTACACCGGGGGGAGCTGTTTTTT. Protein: CASSLHRGELFF.

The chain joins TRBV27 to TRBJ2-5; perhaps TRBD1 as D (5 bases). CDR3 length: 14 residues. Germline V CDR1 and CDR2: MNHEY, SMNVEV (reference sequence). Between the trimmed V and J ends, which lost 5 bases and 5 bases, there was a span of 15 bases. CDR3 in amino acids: CASSPSRASETQYF. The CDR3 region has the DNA TGTGCCAGCAGTCCCTCCAGGGCCAGTGAGACCCAGTACTTC.

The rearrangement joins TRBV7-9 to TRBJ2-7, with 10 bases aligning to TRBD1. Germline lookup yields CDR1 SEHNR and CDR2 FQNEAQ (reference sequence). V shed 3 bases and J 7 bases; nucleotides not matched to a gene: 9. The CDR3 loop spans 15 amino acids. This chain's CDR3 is CASSFDGTGAVEQYF. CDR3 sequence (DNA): TGTGCCAGCAGCTTCGACGGGACAGGGGCTGTGGAGCAGTACTTC.

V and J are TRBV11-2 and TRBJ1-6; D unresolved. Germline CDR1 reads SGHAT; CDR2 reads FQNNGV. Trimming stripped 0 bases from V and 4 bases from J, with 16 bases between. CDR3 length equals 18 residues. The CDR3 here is CASSLDRMAVKYNSPLHF. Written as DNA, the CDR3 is TGTGCCAGCAGCTTAGATCGGATGGCAGTCAAGTATAATTCACCCCTCCACTTT.

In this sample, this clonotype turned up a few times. CDR3 sequence: CSADPYRRNTDTQYF. The CDR3 nucleotides are TGCAGTGCTGACCCCTACCGGCGGAACACAGATACGCAGTATTTT. J is TRBJ2-3 and V is TRBV20-1; D is undetermined. This CDR3 contains 15 residues. The V end lost 5 bases, the J end lost 2 bases, and 17 bases lay between the germline ends. The germline CDR1 and CDR2 sequences are DFQATT and SNEGSKA (reference sequence).

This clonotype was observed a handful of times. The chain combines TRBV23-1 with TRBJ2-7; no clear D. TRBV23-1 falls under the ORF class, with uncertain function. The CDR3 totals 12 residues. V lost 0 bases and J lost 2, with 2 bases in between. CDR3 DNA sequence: TGCGCCAGCAGTCAATCCCCCTACGAGCAGTACTTC. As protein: CASSQSPYEQYF.

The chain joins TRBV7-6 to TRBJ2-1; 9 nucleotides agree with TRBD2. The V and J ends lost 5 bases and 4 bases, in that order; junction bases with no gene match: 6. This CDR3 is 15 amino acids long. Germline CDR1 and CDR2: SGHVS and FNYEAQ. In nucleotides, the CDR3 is TGTGCCAGCAGCCCTCGGCTAGCGGGGTACAATGAGCAGTTCTTC. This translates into CASSPRLAGYNEQFF.

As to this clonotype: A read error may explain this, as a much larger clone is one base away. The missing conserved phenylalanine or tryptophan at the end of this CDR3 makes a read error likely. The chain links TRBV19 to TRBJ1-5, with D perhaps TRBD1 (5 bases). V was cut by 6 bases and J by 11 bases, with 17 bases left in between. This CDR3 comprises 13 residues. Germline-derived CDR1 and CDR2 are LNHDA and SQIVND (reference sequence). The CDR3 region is CASSPLTARTQHI. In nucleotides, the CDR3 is TGTGCCAGTAGCCCTCTGACAGCCCGCACCCAGCATATT.

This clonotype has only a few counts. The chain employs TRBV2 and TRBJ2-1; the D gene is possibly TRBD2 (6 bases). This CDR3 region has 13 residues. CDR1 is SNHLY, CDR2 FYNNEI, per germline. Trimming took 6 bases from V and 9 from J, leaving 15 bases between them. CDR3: CASSETSGGEQFF. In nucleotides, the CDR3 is TGTGCCAGCAGCGAAACGTCCGGGGGTGAGCAGTTCTTC.

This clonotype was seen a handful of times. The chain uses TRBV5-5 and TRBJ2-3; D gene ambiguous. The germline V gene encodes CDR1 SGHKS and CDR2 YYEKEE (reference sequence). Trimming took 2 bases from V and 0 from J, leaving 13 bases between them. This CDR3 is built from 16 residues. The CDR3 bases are TGTGCCAGCAGCTTAGGGCGATCATCTAGCACAGATACGCAGTATTTT. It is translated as CASSLGRSSSTDTQYF.

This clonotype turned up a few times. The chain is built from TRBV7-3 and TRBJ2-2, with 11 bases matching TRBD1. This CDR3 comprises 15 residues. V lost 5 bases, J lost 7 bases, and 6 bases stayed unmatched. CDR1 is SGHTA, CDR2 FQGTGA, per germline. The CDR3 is CASSPAGTGGGELFF. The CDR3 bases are TGTGCCAGCAGCCCTGCCGGGACAGGGGGCGGGGAGCTGTTTTTT.

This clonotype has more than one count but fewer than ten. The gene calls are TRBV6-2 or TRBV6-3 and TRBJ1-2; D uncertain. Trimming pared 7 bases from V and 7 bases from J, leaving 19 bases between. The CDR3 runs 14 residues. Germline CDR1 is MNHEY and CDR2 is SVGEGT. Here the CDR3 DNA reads TGTGCCAGCAACCGACCCGCTCTCTCTATTGGCTACACCTTC. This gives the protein CASNRPALSIGYTF.

The CDR3: CASSRPLAGGSYNEQFF. The CDR3 DNA reads TGTGCCAGCAGCCGCCCCCTAGCGGGAGGCTCCTACAATGAGCAGTTCTTC. The V gene is TRBV7-2, the J gene TRBJ2-1, with 11 bases that match TRBD2. The ends lost 5 bases at V and 0 bases at J; junction bases unmatched: 6. CDR1 SGHTA and CDR2 FQGNSA come from the germline V gene. The CDR3 runs 17 residues.

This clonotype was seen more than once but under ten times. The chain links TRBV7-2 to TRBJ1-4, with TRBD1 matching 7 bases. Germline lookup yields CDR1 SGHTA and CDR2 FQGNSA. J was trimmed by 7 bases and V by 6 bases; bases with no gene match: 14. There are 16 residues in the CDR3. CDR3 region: CASSPRPGQLSEKLFF. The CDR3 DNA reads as TGTGCCAGCAGTCCTCGCCCGGGACAGTTGAGTGAAAAACTGTTTTTT.

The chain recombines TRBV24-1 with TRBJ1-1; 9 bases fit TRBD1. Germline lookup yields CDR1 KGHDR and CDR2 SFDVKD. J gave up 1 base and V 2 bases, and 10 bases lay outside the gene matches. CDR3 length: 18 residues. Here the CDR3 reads CATSDYRDRVGTNTEAFF. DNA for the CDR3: TGTGCCACCAGTGATTACCGGGACAGGGTAGGGACGAACACTGAAGCTTTCTTT.

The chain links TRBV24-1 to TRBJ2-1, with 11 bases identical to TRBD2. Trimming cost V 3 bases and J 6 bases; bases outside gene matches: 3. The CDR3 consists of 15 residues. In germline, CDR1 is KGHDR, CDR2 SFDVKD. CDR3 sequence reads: CATSDAGTSGNEQFF. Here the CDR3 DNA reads TGTGCCACCAGTGATGCCGGGACTAGCGGCAATGAGCAGTTCTTC.

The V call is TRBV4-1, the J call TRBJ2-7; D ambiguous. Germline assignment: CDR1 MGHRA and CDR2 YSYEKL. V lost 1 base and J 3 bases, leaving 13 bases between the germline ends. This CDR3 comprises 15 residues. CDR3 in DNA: TGCGCCAGCAGCCAAGGCGGCACTGGAATCTACGAGCAGTACTTC. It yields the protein CASSQGGTGIYEQYF.